Listed here are 21 T cell receptor beta chains from one sample, sequenced in a study of long-term antiretroviral therapy in people with HIV. Running of the v3.0 immunoSEQ assay took place at survey level. Produced via immunoSEQ multiplex PCR; TCRdb's table is partial and in-frame only. The table records fewer than 55,000 clones, over 90% of them present only once. The sample was unsorted PBMCs, taken 3.7 years after starting antiretroviral therapy. The receptors here all came from a woman aged 45-59 years with HIV.

The chain has TRBV2 and TRBJ2-7; D might be TRBD1 or TRBD2, each matching 6 bases. V was shortened by 6 bases and J by 4 bases, with 16 bases between the two germline ends. The CDR3 spans 14 residues. The germline V gene has CDR1 SNHLY and CDR2 FYNNEI. The CDR3 loop is CASSDGPGAYEQYF. The CDR3 DNA reads as TGTGCCAGCAGCGACGGGCCGGGGGCGTACGAGCAGTACTTC.

The chain couples TRBV5-4 to TRBJ2-2, with 10 bases fitting TRBD2. V trimming: 6 bases; J trimming: 7 bases; junction bases outside the gene matches: 15. Per the germline V gene, CDR1 is SGHNT and CDR2 is YYREEE (reference sequence). The CDR3 length is 17 residues. The chain's CDR3 is CASKVGLAGAAGGELFF. The CDR3 DNA reads as TGTGCCAGCAAGGTCGGGCTAGCGGGGGCCGCGGGCGGGGAGCTGTTTTTT.

The chain is built from TRBV30 and TRBJ1-6; D not resolved. This CDR3 spans 14 amino acids. The ends were cut back, 3 bases at V and 8 bases at J, with 14 bases in the middle. Germline loops: CDR1 GTSNPN, CDR2 SVGIG (reference sequence). The CDR3 coding sequence is TGTGCCTGGAGCGCCGGGTCCGTAGATTCACCCCTCCACTTT. It encodes CAWSAGSVDSPLHF.

The table lists this clone with a count of one. The chain uses TRBV7-2 and TRBJ1-1; TRBD1 might be the D (6 bases). CDR3 length: 14 residues. Trimming stripped 1 base from V and 5 bases from J, with 11 bases between. Germline V gene sequence: CDR1 SGHTA, CDR2 FQGNSA. The CDR3 DNA reads TGTGCCAGCAGCTTAGGTTTAGGGGGAACTGAAGCTTTCTTT. It yields the protein CASSLGLGGTEAFF. The full variable domain, with the rest looked up from reference TRBV7-2 and TRBJ1-1, is GAGVSQSPSNKVTEKGKDVELRCDPISGHTALYWYRQSLGQGLEFLIYFQGNSAPDKSGLPSDRFSAERTGGSVSTLTIQRTQQEDSAVYLCASSLGLGGTEAFFGQGTRLTVV.

The genes are TRBV2 and TRBJ1-5; D possibly corresponds to TRBD1 (5 bases). This CDR3 has 15 amino acids. CDR1 is SNHLY, CDR2 FYNNEI, per germline. With 2 bases removed from V and 4 bases from J, the gap between germline ends came to 12 bases. The DNA for the CDR3 is TGTGCCAGCAGTGAATCGGGGGTTGGTAATCAGCCCCAGCATTTT. It translates to CASSESGVGNQPQHF.

The V gene is TRBV4-3, the J gene TRBJ1-6; TRBD1 might be the D (6 bases). The CDR3 totals 15 residues. Trimming took 2 bases from V and 10 from J, leaving 15 bases between them. Germline V gene data show CDR1 as LGHNA and CDR2 as YSLEER. CDR3 in DNA: TGCGCCAGCAGCCAAACAACCAGGGGCGCCTCACCCCTCCACTTT. Protein: CASSQTTRGASPLHF.

CDR3 in amino acids: CASSDEGVGGYF. Written as DNA, the CDR3 is TGTGCCAGCAGTGATGAGGGGGTGGGTGGGTATTTT. This chain connects TRBV2 to TRBJ2-3, with TRBD1 as a possible D gene (6 bases). The CDR3 runs 12 residues. CDR1 is SNHLY and CDR2 is FYNNEI in the germline V gene. V was trimmed by 3 bases and J by 14 bases, leaving 15 bases between them.

A single count supports this clone. The V and J genes are TRBV7-8 and TRBJ1-1; D is perhaps TRBD1 (6 bases). V gave up 1 base and J gave up 6 bases, with 12 bases separating them. Germline V gives CDR1 SGHVS, CDR2 FQNEAQ. This CDR3 region has 14 residues. The CDR3 spells CASSLGEQGSEAFF. The CDR3 region has the DNA TGTGCCAGCAGCTTAGGGGAACAGGGCTCTGAAGCTTTCTTT.

The V call is TRBV11-2, the J call TRBJ2-1, with 7 bases matching TRBD1. V was pared by 7 bases and J by 2 bases, with 8 bases of the junction left unmatched. The CDR3 covers 15 residues. Per the germline V gene, CDR1 is SGHAT and CDR2 is FQNNGV. Written as DNA, the CDR3 is TGTGCCAGCAACCCCTCCGACAGGGCCTACAATGAGCAGTTCTTC. The encoded protein is CASNPSDRAYNEQFF.

CDR3 region: CASSPPSGAYNEQFF. In DNA form, the CDR3 reads TGTGCCAGCAGCCCACCTAGCGGGGCCTACAATGAGCAGTTCTTC. The V and J genes are TRBV11-3 and TRBJ2-1; 9 bases are a match to TRBD2. Germline-derived CDR1 and CDR2 are SGHNT and YENEEA. This CDR3 has 15 amino acids. After removal of 5 bases from V and 2 bases from J, the junction contained 4 bases not matched to a gene.

The chain carries TRBV6-5 and TRBJ2-7; the D gene is possibly TRBD1 (5 bases). The ends were cut back, 2 bases at V and 0 bases at J, with 11 bases in the middle. The CDR3 is 15 amino acids. Germline loops: CDR1 MNHEY, CDR2 SVGAGI. As DNA, the CDR3 is TGTGCCAGCAGTTACCTGGACACCTTCTCCTACGAGCAGTACTTC. Its translation: CASSYLDTFSYEQYF.

This clone was found once. The V and J genes are TRBV4-1 and TRBJ1-1; 7 bases agree with TRBD1. CDR3 length: 16 residues. Losses at the gene ends were 6 bases for V and 0 bases for J; bases not matched to a gene: 10. Per germline, CDR1 MGHRA and CDR2 YSYEKL. This chain's CDR3 is CASSPGTANMNTEAFF. Here the CDR3 DNA reads TGCGCCAGCAGTCCCGGGACAGCCAACATGAACACTGAAGCTTTCTTT.

The chain is built from TRBV5-1 and TRBJ1-1, with 8 bases that match TRBD1. Germline V gives CDR1 SGHRS, CDR2 YFSETQ. This CDR3 region has 15 residues. Losses at the gene ends were 3 bases for V and 3 bases for J; bases not matched to a gene: 7. CDR3 nucleotides: TGCGCCAGCAGCTCCGGACAGGGTGGGTACACTGAAGCTTTCTTT. Protein sequence: CASSSGQGGYTEAFF.

V usage is TRBV10-2 and J usage is TRBJ1-3; weak D call: TRBD1 (6 bases). V was shortened by 8 bases and J by 2 bases, with 10 bases between the two germline ends. CDR1 and CDR2 from the germline V gene are WSHSY and SAAADI. This CDR3 region has 13 residues. In DNA, the CDR3 is TGCGCCAGCCAACAGGGAGCTGGAAACACCATATATTTT. It codes for CASQQGAGNTIYF.

The chain combines TRBV19 with TRBJ2-7, with TRBD2 matching over 8 bases. CDR1 is LNHDA, CDR2 SQIVND, per germline (reference sequence). The CDR3 covers 15 residues. V shed 7 bases and J 3 bases; nucleotides not matched to a gene: 11. CDR3 sequence: CASTPEGGGFYEQYF. The CDR3 DNA reads as TGTGCCAGTACCCCCGAAGGCGGGGGGTTCTACGAGCAGTACTTC.

The chain links TRBV19 to TRBJ1-6; 7 bases map to TRBD1. Trimming took 8 bases from V and 3 from J; bases not matched to a gene: 1. CDR3 length: 13 residues. CDR1 is LNHDA and CDR2 is SQIVND in the germline V gene (reference sequence). This CDR3 reads CASRQGYNSPLHF. The DNA of the CDR3 is TGTGCCAGTCGACAGGGCTATAATTCACCCCTCCACTTT. The full variable domain, its missing parts supplied by reference TRBV19 and TRBJ1-6, is DGGITQSPKYLFRKEGQNVTLSCEQNLNHDAMYWYRQDPGQGLRLIYYSQIVNDFQKGDIAEGYSVSREKKESFPLTVTSAQKNPTAFYLCASRQGYNSPLHFGNGTRLTVT.

The chain combines TRBV7-9 with TRBJ2-3; TRBD1 matches at 7 bases. In germline, CDR1 is SEHNR, CDR2 FQNEAQ (reference sequence). CDR3 length equals 15 residues. The trim removed 3 bases at V and 0 bases at J, leaving 3 bases unmatched. Here the CDR3 DNA reads TGTGCCAGCAGCTTGGACAGGCACAGCACAGATACGCAGTATTTT. Translating it yields CASSLDRHSTDTQYF.

The genes are TRBV5-6 and TRBJ1-2; 9 bases align to TRBD1. V gave up 0 bases and J gave up 4 bases; unmatched junction bases: 4. The CDR3 consists of 15 residues. CDR1 and CDR2 from the germline V gene are SGHDT and YYEEEE. CDR3 nucleotides: TGTGCCAGCAGCTTGGACAGGGGGCTTCGCTATGGCTACACCTTC. Protein product: CASSLDRGLRYGYTF. Looking up the rest from reference TRBV5-6 and TRBJ1-2 gives the full variable domain: DAGVTQSPTHLIKTRGQQVTLRCSPKSGHDTVSWYQQALGQGPQFIFQYYEEEERQRGNFPDRFSGHQFPNYSSELNVNALLLGDSALYLCASSLDRGLRYGYTFGSGTRLTVV.

Here the CDR3 reads CASSRGLASSYEQYF. In DNA form, the CDR3 reads TGTGCCAGCAGCCGCGGACTGGCCAGCTCCTACGAGCAGTACTTC. This chain links TRBV5-6 with TRBJ2-7; a weak D match, TRBD2 (5 bases). From germline, CDR1 is SGHDT and CDR2 YYEEEE. V was cut by 4 bases and J by 0 bases, with 14 bases left in between. The CDR3 covers 15 residues. Looking up the rest from reference TRBV5-6 and TRBJ2-7 gives the full variable domain: DAGVTQSPTHLIKTRGQQVTLRCSPKSGHDTVSWYQQALGQGPQFIFQYYEEEERQRGNFPDRFSGHQFPNYSSELNVNALLLGDSALYLCASSRGLASSYEQYFGPGTRLTVT.

This clone occurred once. The V call is TRBV7-3, the J call TRBJ1-6; tentatively, D is TRBD1 (6 bases). There are 14 residues in the CDR3. Trimming pared 4 bases from V and 5 bases from J, leaving 9 bases between. Germline V lookup: CDR1 SGHTA, CDR2 FQGTGA. The CDR3 loop is CASSSQGNNSPLHF. The CDR3 DNA reads TGTGCCAGCAGCTCCCAGGGGAATAATTCACCCCTCCACTTT.

This clone was observed a handful of times. This chain uses TRBV4-3 with TRBJ2-4; 7 bases map to TRBD2. Germline V gene lookup returns CDR1 LGHNA and CDR2 YSLEER. The CDR3 extends over 17 amino acids. Germline trimming cut 0 bases from V and 6 bases from J; bases unmatched to any gene: 11. CDR3 protein: CASSQDHTIGGRNIQYF. Here the CDR3 DNA reads TGCGCCAGCAGCCAAGATCATACCATCGGGGGGAGAAACATTCAGTACTTC.